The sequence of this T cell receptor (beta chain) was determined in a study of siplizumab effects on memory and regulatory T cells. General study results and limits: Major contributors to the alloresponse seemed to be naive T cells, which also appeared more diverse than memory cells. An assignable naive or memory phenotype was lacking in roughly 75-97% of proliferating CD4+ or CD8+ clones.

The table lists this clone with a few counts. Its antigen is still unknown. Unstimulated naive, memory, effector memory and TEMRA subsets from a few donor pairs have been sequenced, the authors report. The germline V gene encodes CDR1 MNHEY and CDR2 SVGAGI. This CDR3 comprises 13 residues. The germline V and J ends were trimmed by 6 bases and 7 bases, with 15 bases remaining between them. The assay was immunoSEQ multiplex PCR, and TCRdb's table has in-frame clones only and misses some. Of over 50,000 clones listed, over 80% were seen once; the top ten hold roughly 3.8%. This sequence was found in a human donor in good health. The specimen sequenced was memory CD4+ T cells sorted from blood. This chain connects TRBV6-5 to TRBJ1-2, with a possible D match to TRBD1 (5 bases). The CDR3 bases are TGTGCCAGCAGAGACCTACAGGCCCGTGGCTACACCTTC. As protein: CASRDLQARGYTF.